This record concerns one T cell receptor (beta chain) sequence. Its cognate antigen is unknown. This CDR3 region has 15 residues. Trimming took 0 bases from V and 5 from J, leaving 13 bases between them. Germline V gene data show CDR1 as LNHDA and CDR2 as SQIVND (reference sequence). Generated by immunoSEQ multiplex PCR, the TCRdb table keeps only in-frame clones and is missing some. The top ten hold roughly an eighth of the sample, which has under 65,000 clones, roughly nine tenths seen once. The sample is drawn from a study of OX40 agonist ivuxolimab in advanced cancers. General observations from the study: Several nonresponders also turned out to have low normalized T-cell clonal expansion.

The TCR was taken from an adult with an advanced solid tumor such as melanoma, head and neck, liver or kidney cancer. Here the sequenced sample was CD4+ or CD8+ T cells sorted from blood, taken in a trial of the OX40 agonist ivuxolimab. The chain uses TRBV19 and TRBJ1-1; D is uncertain. The CDR3 region has the DNA TGTGCCAGTAGTATAGATCGAGGGTCCAGGACTGAAGCTTTCTTT. As protein: CASSIDRGSRTEAFF. Drawing the rest from reference TRBV19 and TRBJ1-1, the complete variable domain is DGGITQSPKYLFRKEGQNVTLSCEQNLNHDAMYWYRQDPGQGLRLIYYSQIVNDFQKGDIAEGYSVSREKKESFPLTVTSAQKNPTAFYLCASSIDRGSRTEAFFGQGTRLTVV.